This T cell receptor (delta chain) derives from a study of gamma-delta T cells after stem cell transplantation (dated by TCRdb to between 2015 and 2016). This clone is regarded as medium-sized (0.01 to 0.1%). Which antigen it targets is not known. It differs at one base from a far larger clone, so likely a read error. Other DNA variants within this sample encode the same CDR3. Counted from cysteine to phenylalanine, this CDR3 has 22 amino acids. CDR3 DNA only is kept here, 66 bases in frame from base 1. Sequences TSWWSYY (CDR1) and QGS (CDR2) are obtained from the germline V gene. Libraries were constructed by RT-PCR. Sequencing used an Illumina MiSeq. Public reads were reanalyzed in TCRdb with CATT, and rows carrying the same DNA were merged afterwards. The sample profile shows over 3,000 delta-chain clones; 20% to 25% of them were found once. In total, the top ten clones hold around 28% of the sample.

This receptor was identified in a human donor. It is not recorded whose cells these are; they may come from a transplant donor. The rearrangement combines TRDV1 with TRDJ1; 10 central nucleotides agree with TRDD3. The sample was gamma-delta T cells. The CDR3 region has the sequence CALGESPSPRRWGIPRGDKLIF. The nucleotide sequence reads TGTGCTCTTGGGGAAAGTCCTTCCCCCCGTCGGTGGGGGATACCCCGCGGGGATAAACTCATCTTC.